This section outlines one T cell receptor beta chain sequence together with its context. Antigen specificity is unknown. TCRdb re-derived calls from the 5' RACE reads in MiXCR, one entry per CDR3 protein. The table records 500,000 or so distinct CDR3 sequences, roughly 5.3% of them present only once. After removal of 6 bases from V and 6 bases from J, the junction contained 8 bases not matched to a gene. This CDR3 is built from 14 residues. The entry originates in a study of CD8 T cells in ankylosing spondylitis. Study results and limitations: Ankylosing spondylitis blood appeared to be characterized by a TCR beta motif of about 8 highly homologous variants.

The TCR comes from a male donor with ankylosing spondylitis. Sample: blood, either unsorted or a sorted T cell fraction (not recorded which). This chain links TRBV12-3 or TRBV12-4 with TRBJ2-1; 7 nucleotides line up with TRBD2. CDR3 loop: CASSLDGTINEQFF. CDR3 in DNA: TGTGCCAGCAGCCTAGACGGGACTATCAATGAGCAGTTCTTC.